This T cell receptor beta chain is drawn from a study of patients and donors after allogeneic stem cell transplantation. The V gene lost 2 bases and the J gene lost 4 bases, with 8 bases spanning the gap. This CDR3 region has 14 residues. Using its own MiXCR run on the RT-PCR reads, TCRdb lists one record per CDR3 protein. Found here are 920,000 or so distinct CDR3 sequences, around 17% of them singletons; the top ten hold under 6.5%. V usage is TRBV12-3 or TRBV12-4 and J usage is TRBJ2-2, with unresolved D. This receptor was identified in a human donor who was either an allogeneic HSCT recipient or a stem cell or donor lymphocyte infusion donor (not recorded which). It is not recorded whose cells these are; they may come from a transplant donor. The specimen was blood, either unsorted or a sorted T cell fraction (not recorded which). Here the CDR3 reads CASSLKQSTGELFF. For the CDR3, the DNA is TGTGCCAGCAGTTTAAAACAGTCCACCGGGGAGCTGTTTTTT.